Below, 15 T cell receptor beta chains from the same sample are listed, as sequenced in a study of blood T cell repertoires in COVID-19 (TCRdb year 2020). The protocol used for the library was the immunoSEQ multiplex PCR assay. TCRdb stores this immuneACCESS table with in-frame sequences only. Part of the clones is absent; in the studies checked, under half of the shortfall reflects unresolved V genes, and no reason is known for the rest. The sample data list roughly 220,000 clones, and 70% to 85% of these were observed just once. The ten largest make up roughly 1.3% of the sample. Sequencing input: PBMCs or T cells enriched from blood (not recorded which). All receptors come from a middle-aged woman with acute COVID-19.

V is TRBV7-8 and J is TRBJ2-7; TRBD1 is a possible D gene (5 bases). CDR1 SGHVS and CDR2 FQNEAQ come from the germline V gene. There are 15 residues in the CDR3. The V and J ends lost 0 bases and 0 bases respectively, with 9 bases between them. As DNA, the CDR3 is TGTGCCAGCAGCTTAGCGGCAGGGCCCTCCTACGAGCAGTACTTC. Translating it yields CASSLAAGPSYEQYF.

The chain carries TRBV7-8 and TRBJ2-2; perhaps TRBD1 as D (6 bases). CDR3 length: 15 residues. V was trimmed by 1 base and J by 4 bases, leaving 10 bases between them. From germline, CDR1 is SGHVS and CDR2 FQNEAQ. CDR3: CASSLEGTSTGELFF. In nucleotides, the CDR3 is TGTGCCAGCAGCTTAGAAGGGACATCCACCGGGGAGCTGTTTTTT.

The chain uses TRBV18 and TRBJ2-1; TRBD2 agrees at 9 bases. From germline, CDR1 is KGHSH and CDR2 LQKENI. The V and J ends lost 3 bases and 12 bases, in that order; junction bases with no gene match: 15. The CDR3 totals 16 residues. CDR3 DNA: TGTGCCAGCTCACCGAGCACGGGACTAGCCCAACCTAGGCAGTTCTTC. Amino acid sequence: CASSPSTGLAQPRQFF. The variable domain in full, completed from reference TRBV18 and TRBJ2-1, reads NAGVMQNPRHLVRRRGQEARLRCSPMKGHSHVYWYRQLPEEGLKFMVYLQKENIIDESGMPKERFSAEFPKEGPSILRIQQVVRGDSAAYFCASSPSTGLAQPRQFFGPGTRLTVL.

The chain combines TRBV16 with TRBJ1-2, with 8 bases aligning to TRBD1. Losses at the gene ends were 0 bases for V and 3 bases for J; bases not matched to a gene: 6. Per the germline V gene, CDR1 is KGHSY and CDR2 is FQNENV. CDR3 length: 16 residues. CDR3: CASSQSRLDRDYGYTF. The CDR3 DNA reads TGTGCCAGCAGCCAATCTCGGCTGGACAGGGACTATGGCTACACCTTC.

This chain joins TRBV4-1 and TRBJ2-3; tentatively, D is TRBD1 (6 bases). The CDR3 is 22 residues long. Trimming shortened V by 3 bases and J by 2 bases, and 33 bases separated the two germline ends. Germline V CDR1 and CDR2: MGHRA, YSYEKL. Here the CDR3 DNA reads TGCGCCAGCAGCCACCCCGGTCTGGCGGGCACAGGGAAGGAGAAACACACAGATACGCAGTATTTT. Translated: CASSHPGLAGTGKEKHTDTQYF.

The J gene is TRBJ1-1, the V gene TRBV7-2; D not resolved. V was clipped by 3 bases and J by 11 bases, with 13 bases between them. Looked up from germline, CDR1 is SGHTA and CDR2 is FQGNSA. CDR3 size: 12 residues. CDR3 region: CASSFGREYAFF. CDR3 in DNA: TGTGCCAGCAGCTTTGGGAGGGAATATGCTTTCTTT.

This clone has only a few counts. V gene TRBV7-6 combines with J gene TRBJ2-1; TRBD2 matches at 14 bases. The CDR3 is 16 amino acids. Germline values: CDR1 SGHVS, CDR2 FNYEAQ. The ends lost 5 bases at V and 2 bases at J; junction bases unmatched: 2. The CDR3 sequence: CASSMTSGGAYNEQFF. The CDR3 region has the DNA TGTGCCAGCAGCATGACTAGCGGGGGGGCCTACAATGAGCAGTTCTTC.

The chain links TRBV11-3 to TRBJ2-1; TRBD2 matches at 9 bases. Trimming took 1 base from V and 8 from J; bases not matched to a gene: 6. The CDR3 contains 15 residues. In germline, CDR1 is SGHNT, CDR2 YENEEA. The CDR3 loop reads CASSLGGGRADEQFF. CDR3 DNA sequence: TGTGCCAGCAGCTTAGGGGGCGGGAGGGCCGATGAGCAGTTCTTC.

The rearrangement links TRBV30 to TRBJ2-5; 8 nucleotides line up with TRBD2. Trimming took 2 bases from V and 6 from J; bases not matched to a gene: 8. Germline CDR1 is GTSNPN and CDR2 is SVGIG (reference sequence). The CDR3 extends over 14 amino acids. CDR3 protein: CAWSSTGGRKTQYF. The CDR3 DNA sequence: TGTGCCTGGAGTTCGACGGGGGGGCGGAAGACCCAGTACTTC.

The chain recombines TRBV21-1 with TRBJ1-1; the DNA was not compared with TRBD1, the D call given in the table. TRBV21-1 is shown as a pseudogene. The CDR3 is made up of 11 amino acids. The CDR3 sequence is CASSNQDRAFF. DNA for the CDR3: TGTGCCAGCAGCAATCAGGACAGGGCTTTCTTT.

The V and J genes are TRBV19 and TRBJ1-1; D remains unclear. The germline gives CDR1 LNHDA, CDR2 SQIVND (reference sequence). The CDR3 has 15 amino acids. Trimming took 4 bases from V and 0 from J, leaving 12 bases between them. CDR3 loop: CASSNPGFMNTEAFF. CDR3 sequence (DNA): TGTGCCAGTAGTAATCCCGGTTTTATGAACACTGAAGCTTTCTTT.

Here the CDR3 DNA reads TGTGCCAGCTCCCGCCGGGACTCCCAGGCAGATACGCAGTATTTT. As protein: CASSRRDSQADTQYF. The chain links TRBV18 to TRBJ2-3; the D gene is possibly TRBD2 (6 bases). The CDR3 runs 15 residues. The V end lost 6 bases, the J end lost 4 bases, and 17 bases lay between the germline ends. Germline values: CDR1 KGHSH, CDR2 LQKENI.

The V gene is TRBV9, the J gene TRBJ2-5, with no clear D. The CDR3 loop spans 13 amino acids. V was trimmed by 0 bases and J by 0 bases, leaving 3 bases between them. CDR1 is SGDLS, CDR2 YYNGEE, per germline. This chain's CDR3 is CASSVADQETQYF. CDR3 in DNA: TGTGCCAGCAGCGTAGCGGACCAAGAGACCCAGTACTTC.

The rearrangement joins TRBV6-4 to TRBJ1-2; D is ambiguous. This CDR3 contains 11 residues. From germline, CDR1 is MRHNA and CDR2 SNTAGT. Trimming cost V 10 bases and J 7 bases, with 13 bases left between them. CDR3 sequence reads: CAIRPSPGYTF. In DNA form, the CDR3 reads TGTGCCATCAGACCTAGCCCTGGCTACACCTTC.

The genes are TRBV6-1 and TRBJ2-1; the match to TRBD2 covers 9 bases. This CDR3 contains 15 residues. CDR1 MNHNS and CDR2 SASEGT come from the germline V gene. Losses at the gene ends were 3 bases for V and 0 bases for J; bases not matched to a gene: 0. In DNA form, the CDR3 reads TGTGCCAGCAGTGAGACTAGCGGCTCCTACAATGAGCAGTTCTTC. It specifies CASSETSGSYNEQFF.